One and the same sample provided the 31 T cell receptor beta chains below, sequenced in a study of cytomegalovirus exposure and HLA in healthy donors. The primer mix had 60 Vbeta and 13 Jbeta primers. TCRdb's table, derived via immunoSEQ multiplex PCR, lists solely in-frame clones and lacks some. The sample has about 120,000 clones; 65% to 80% are singletons. The sequencing input was PBMCs. All receptors come from a man between 60 and 75 years old in good health and CMV-seropositive.

The rearrangement links TRBV7-2 to TRBJ2-2; the D gene is possibly TRBD2 (6 bases). Germline V CDR1 and CDR2: SGHTA, FQGNSA. Trimming cost V 3 bases and J 4 bases, with 12 bases left between them. This CDR3 has 15 residues. CDR3 nucleotide sequence: TGTGCCAGCAGCTTGAGACAGCGGGCCACCGGGGAGCTGTTTTTT. Encoded protein: CASSLRQRATGELFF.

The chain carries TRBV12-2 and TRBJ2-2; no DNA check was done on the table's D call, TRBD1. TRBV12-2 is marked as a pseudogene. There are 17 residues in the CDR3. CDR3: CASRYGQARGYTGELFF. CDR3 DNA: TGTGCAAGTCGCTATGGACAGGCGAGGGGTTACACCGGGGAGCTGTTTTTT.

The genes are TRBV5-1 and TRBJ1-4, with 7 nucleotides matching TRBD1. The V gene end was trimmed by 4 bases and the J gene end by 12 bases; junction bases not matched to a gene: 9. Germline CDR1 and CDR2: SGHRS and YFSETQ. The CDR3 spans 13 residues. This CDR3 is CASSTPDRAELFF. The CDR3 bases are TGCGCCAGCAGCACACCAGACAGGGCGGAACTGTTTTTT.

The V call is TRBV28, the J call TRBJ1-1; D is perhaps TRBD1 (5 bases). Germline-derived CDR1 and CDR2 are MDHEN and SYDVKM. This CDR3 region has 13 residues. With 7 bases removed from V and 5 bases from J, the gap between germline ends came to 14 bases. The CDR3 protein is CASTPQGSTEAFF. The CDR3 nucleotides are TGTGCCAGCACCCCCCAGGGATCAACTGAAGCTTTCTTT.

V usage is TRBV5-5 and J usage is TRBJ1-5; 7 nucleotides line up with TRBD1. The trim removed 4 bases at V and 7 bases at J, leaving 11 bases unmatched. The CDR3 is 15 amino acids. Looked up from germline, CDR1 is SGHKS and CDR2 is YYEKEE (reference sequence). In nucleotides, the CDR3 is TGTGCCAGCAGCCGAGAGGGGGCGGCGGGGCAGCCCCAGCATTTT. Its translation is CASSREGAAGQPQHF.

The chain couples TRBV6-1 to TRBJ2-2; D is possibly TRBD1 (6 bases). V was cut by 10 bases and J by 3 bases, with 18 bases left in between. This CDR3 region has 15 residues. CDR1 MNHNS and CDR2 SASEGT come from the germline V gene. The CDR3 nucleotides read TGTGCCACCAACAGGGACCTCTGGGACACCGGGGAGCTGTTTTTT. Translation: CATNRDLWDTGELFF.

V gene TRBV7-9 combines with J gene TRBJ2-5; 7 bases are a match to TRBD1. J was trimmed by 11 bases and V by 4 bases; bases with no gene match: 16. CDR1 SEHNR and CDR2 FQNEAQ come from the germline V gene (reference sequence). The CDR3 is 15 residues long. The CDR3 sequence is CASSSTDRTRLEQYF. In DNA form, the CDR3 reads TGTGCCAGCAGCTCCACGGACAGGACTCGGCTAGAGCAGTACTTC.

The chain recombines TRBV10-3 with TRBJ2-1; 7 bases align to TRBD1. J was trimmed by 6 bases and V by 3 bases; bases with no gene match: 11. The length of the CDR3 is 16 residues. Germline CDR1 ENHRY, CDR2 SYGVKD. Here the CDR3 reads CAISERAGGISNEQFF. The DNA for the CDR3 is TGTGCCATCAGTGAACGGGCAGGGGGAATTAGCAATGAGCAGTTCTTC.

The chain couples TRBV7-9 to TRBJ2-2; D ambiguous. The CDR3 spans 14 residues. Germline loops: CDR1 SEHNR, CDR2 FQNEAQ (reference sequence). Trimming removed 7 bases from V and 1 base from J, with 10 bases in between. CDR3 region: CASTRLLNTGELFF. The CDR3 DNA reads as TGTGCCAGCACTAGGTTATTGAACACCGGGGAGCTGTTTTTT.

The chain uses TRBV28 and TRBJ1-2; the D gene is possibly TRBD1 (5 bases). From germline, CDR1 is MDHEN and CDR2 SYDVKM. V lost 3 bases and J lost 1, with 12 bases in between. The CDR3 contains 15 residues. The CDR3 spells CASSLGGASNYGYTF. In nucleotides, the CDR3 is TGTGCCAGCAGTTTGGGGGGTGCCAGTAACTATGGCTACACCTTC.

This chain links TRBV6-1 with TRBJ1-2, with 7 positions matching TRBD1. In germline, CDR1 is MNHNS, CDR2 SASEGT. With 6 bases clipped from V and 1 base from J, the junction kept 2 bases outside the gene matches. The CDR3 runs 13 residues. CDR3 sequence: CASRTGNNYGYTF. CDR3 DNA: TGTGCCAGCAGGACAGGGAATAACTATGGCTACACCTTC.

The chain joins TRBV19 to TRBJ1-5, with 9 bases lining up with TRBD1. Germline assignment: CDR1 LNHDA and CDR2 SQIVND (reference sequence). CDR3 length equals 14 residues. Germline trimming cut 7 bases from V and 6 bases from J; bases unmatched to any gene: 7. CDR3 loop: CASTATGGPQPQHF. As DNA, the CDR3 is TGTGCCAGTACCGCGACAGGGGGGCCTCAGCCCCAGCATTTT.

The chain couples TRBV10-3 to TRBJ2-3; a possible D gene is TRBD1 (5 bases). The CDR3 length is 12 residues. Germline CDR1 reads ENHRY; CDR2 reads SYGVKD. V dropped 11 bases and J dropped 1 base, with 10 bases sitting between them. The CDR3 sequence is CAVDSGTDTQYF. The CDR3 DNA follows: TGTGCCGTCGACAGCGGCACAGATACGCAGTATTTT.

This CDR3 is CASSSWDSRTLGGELFF. Here the CDR3 DNA reads TGTGCCAGCAGCTCGTGGGACAGTAGGACCCTCGGCGGGGAGCTGTTTTTT. The rearrangement joins TRBV7-9 to TRBJ2-2; 7 bases align to TRBD1. The germline gives CDR1 SEHNR, CDR2 FQNEAQ (reference sequence). This CDR3 has 17 residues. Trimming cost V 4 bases and J 7 bases; bases outside gene matches: 15.

This sequence joins TRBV5-4 and TRBJ2-7, with 8 bases identical to TRBD2. In germline, CDR1 is SGHNT, CDR2 YYREEE (reference sequence). V was clipped by 1 base and J by 7 bases; unmatched bases: 7. The CDR3 has 14 residues. In nucleotides, the CDR3 is TGTGCCAGCAGCTTGCGGGGGGGGGTGCGAGAGCAGTACTTC. This encodes CASSLRGGVREQYF.

The genes are TRBV5-1 and TRBJ2-5; 8 bases fit TRBD1. The tail of the sequence fits TRBJ2-7 better, so the J call may be wrong. Germline V gene sequence: CDR1 SGHRS, CDR2 YFSETQ. The CDR3 runs to 15 residues. The CDR3, as DNA: TGCGCCAGCAGCTTCAACCCGGGACAGGCGTACGAGCAGTACTTC. It specifies CASSFNPGQAYEQYF.

The chain links TRBV7-2 to TRBJ2-1; perhaps TRBD1 as D (5 bases). V was clipped by 5 bases and J by 2 bases, with 7 bases between them. Germline V lookup: CDR1 SGHTA, CDR2 FQGNSA. The CDR3 consists of 13 residues. DNA of the CDR3: TGTGCCAGCAGCACAGGCACCTACAATGAGCAGTTCTTC. Amino acid sequence: CASSTGTYNEQFF.

The chain uses TRBV27 and TRBJ1-6, with D uncertain. The CDR3 sequence is 12 residues long. V shed 4 bases and J shed 8 bases, with 6 bases lying between them. Germline values: CDR1 MNHEY, CDR2 SMNVEV (reference sequence). The DNA of the CDR3 is TGTGCCAGCAGTTGGAGGGATTCACCCCTCCACTTT. Protein: CASSWRDSPLHF.

The V call is TRBV6-1, the J call TRBJ2-7; D is possibly TRBD2 (6 bases). Germline V gives CDR1 MNHNS, CDR2 SASEGT. The CDR3 is made up of 15 amino acids. Trimming shortened V by 2 bases and J by 1 base, and 12 bases separated the two germline ends. CDR3 sequence reads: CASSERGGESYEQYF. CDR3 in DNA: TGTGCCAGCAGTGAAAGAGGAGGGGAGTCCTACGAGCAGTACTTC.

The rearrangement joins TRBV6-1 to TRBJ1-1; tentative D call: TRBD1 (5 bases). The V and J ends lost 5 bases and 3 bases respectively, with 13 bases between them. CDR1 and CDR2 from the germline V gene are MNHNS and SASEGT. CDR3 length: 14 residues. The CDR3 spells CASSLLTGDTEAFF. In nucleotides, the CDR3 is TGTGCCAGCAGTTTACTGACGGGGGACACTGAAGCTTTCTTT.

This chain joins TRBV4-1 and TRBJ2-1, with 7 bases fitting TRBD2. This CDR3 has 18 residues. Trimming at V came to 4 bases and at J to 7 bases, leaving 19 bases not matched to a gene. Germline V CDR1 and CDR2: MGHRA, YSYEKL. This CDR3 is CASSPQGVRGSNWNEQFF. The CDR3 DNA reads as TGCGCCAGCAGCCCACAAGGGGTGCGGGGGTCAAATTGGAATGAGCAGTTCTTC.

The V call is TRBV14, the J call TRBJ2-3; no clear D. The CDR3 sequence is 15 residues long. Trimming took 0 bases from V and 2 from J, leaving 9 bases between them. CDR1 SGHDN and CDR2 FVKESK come from the germline V gene. The CDR3 here is CASSQDWSFTDTQYF. The CDR3 bases are TGTGCCAGCAGCCAAGATTGGAGCTTCACAGATACGCAGTATTTT.

The chain has TRBV7-6 and TRBJ2-2; 8 positions agree with TRBD2. CDR1 is SGHVS and CDR2 is FNYEAQ in the germline V gene. V lost 4 bases and J lost 6; bases outside the gene matches: 10. This CDR3 region has 16 residues. The CDR3 region has the DNA TGTGCCAGCAGCTCCCTCCGGGGGGGTAGCGCCGGGGAGCTGTTTTTT. This codes for CASSSLRGGSAGELFF.

The rearrangement uses TRBV19 and TRBJ2-7; D might be TRBD2 (6 bases). Trimming cost V 4 bases and J 2 bases, with 12 bases left between them. The CDR3 runs to 14 residues. CDR1 is LNHDA and CDR2 is SQIVND in the germline V gene (reference sequence). CDR3 in amino acids: CASSRGEKPYEQYF. The CDR3 DNA follows: TGTGCCAGTAGTAGGGGGGAGAAACCCTACGAGCAGTACTTC.

The chain joins TRBV28 to TRBJ1-1; 7 positions match TRBD1. Unmatched junction bases numbered 3, after V lost 4 bases and J lost 1 base. CDR3 length: 14 residues. Germline V gene lookup returns CDR1 MDHEN and CDR2 SYDVKM. CDR3 bases: TGTGCCAGCAGTTCTCAGGGGGAGAACACTGAAGCTTTCTTT. The encoded protein is CASSSQGENTEAFF.

The chain joins TRBV19 to TRBJ1-2; no clear D gene. Germline V gene lookup returns CDR1 LNHDA and CDR2 SQIVND (reference sequence). V dropped 3 bases and J dropped 3 bases, with 14 bases sitting between them. The CDR3 is 15 amino acids. CDR3 loop: CASSIGQASYYGYTF. The CDR3, as DNA: TGTGCCAGTAGTATTGGGCAGGCCTCTTACTATGGCTACACCTTC. The full variable domain, in which reference TRBV19 and TRBJ1-2 provide the parts outside the CDR3, is DGGITQSPKYLFRKEGQNVTLSCEQNLNHDAMYWYRQDPGQGLRLIYYSQIVNDFQKGDIAEGYSVSREKKESFPLTVTSAQKNPTAFYLCASSIGQASYYGYTFGSGTRLTVV.

This clone was counted a few times. This chain joins TRBV7-9 and TRBJ2-1; a possible D gene is TRBD2 (5 bases). The V gene lost 3 bases and the J gene lost 5 bases, with 17 bases spanning the gap. CDR3 length: 16 amino acids. Per germline, CDR1 SEHNR and CDR2 FQNEAQ (reference sequence). The CDR3 reads CASSLERFRRNNEQFF. CDR3 nucleotide sequence: TGTGCCAGCAGCTTGGAGCGGTTTCGTAGAAACAATGAGCAGTTCTTC.

The chain uses TRBV28 and TRBJ2-1, with 7 positions matching TRBD1. The CDR3 spans 17 residues. Per germline, CDR1 MDHEN and CDR2 SYDVKM. V lost 6 bases, J lost 0 bases, and 11 bases stayed unmatched. CDR3 coding DNA: TGTGCCAGCAGACCTGACAGGGCCCCAGGCTCCTACAATGAGCAGTTCTTC. Translating it yields CASRPDRAPGSYNEQFF.

The gene calls are TRBV18 and TRBJ1-1; tentatively, D is TRBD1 (6 bases). This CDR3 region has 15 residues. Germline V lookup: CDR1 KGHSH, CDR2 LQKENI. V lost 2 bases to trimming and J lost 1 base, with 11 bases between them. The CDR3 DNA follows: TGTGCCAGCTCACCATCCGGGACAACGAACACTGAAGCTTTCTTT. Translation: CASSPSGTTNTEAFF.

In DNA form, the CDR3 reads TGTGCCAGCAGTTACTCAGACCCCCCAGGCGCCTATGGCTACACCTTC. Its protein product is CASSYSDPPGAYGYTF. The chain combines TRBV6-6 with TRBJ1-2; D is unclear. V shed 0 bases and J shed 4 bases, with 15 bases lying between them. The CDR3 length is 16 residues. CDR1 and CDR2 (germline): MNHNY, SVGAGI (reference sequence).

Points on this clone: The sample carries other DNA sequences with the same CDR3. In DNA, the CDR3 is TGCGCCAGCAGCCCGGGACAGGGTAACACTGAAGCTTTCTTT. It codes for CASSPGQGNTEAFF. V gene TRBV5-1 combines with J gene TRBJ1-1, with 9 bases fitting TRBD1. Trimming at V came to 4 bases and at J to 2 bases, leaving 3 bases not matched to a gene. The length of the CDR3 is 14 residues. Per the germline V gene, CDR1 is SGHRS and CDR2 is YFSETQ.